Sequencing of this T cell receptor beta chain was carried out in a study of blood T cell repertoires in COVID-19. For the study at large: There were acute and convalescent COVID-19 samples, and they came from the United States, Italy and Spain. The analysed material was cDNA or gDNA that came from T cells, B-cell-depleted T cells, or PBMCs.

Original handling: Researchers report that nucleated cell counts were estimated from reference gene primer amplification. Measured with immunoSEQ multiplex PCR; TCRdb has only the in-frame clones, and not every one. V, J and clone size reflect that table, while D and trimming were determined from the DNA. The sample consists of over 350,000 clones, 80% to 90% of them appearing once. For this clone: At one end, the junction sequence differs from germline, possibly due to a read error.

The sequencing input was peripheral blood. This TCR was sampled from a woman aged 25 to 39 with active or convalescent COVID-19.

The CDR3 here is CAWTRTGSGNTIYF. The CDR3 DNA follows: TGTGCTTGGACCCGGACAGGTTCTGGAAACACCATATATTTT. V and J are TRBV30 and TRBJ1-3; TRBD1 matches at 7 bases. The CDR3 totals 14 residues. Germline CDR1 GTSNPN, CDR2 SVGIG (reference sequence).